Below, one TCR beta chain is given with its context. Its specificity is not known. PCR was performed using 60 Vbeta and 13 Jbeta primers. The method was immunoSEQ multiplex PCR; TCRdb's version includes in-frame clones alone and lacks a portion of them. The sample has about 130,000 clones, 8.5% to 10% seen once; the top ten hold 5.5%. This specimen comes from a study of cytomegalovirus exposure and HLA in healthy donors. The ends were cut back, 3 bases at V and 3 bases at J, with 14 bases in the middle. The CDR3 is made up of 15 amino acids. Germline values: CDR1 MNHNS, CDR2 SASEGT. Overall study findings and caveats: TCR beta V segments were, for the most part, productive about 87% or about 30% of the time in an earlier analysis.

This chain links TRBV6-1 with TRBJ1-2, with D hard to call. This sequence originates from a middle-aged man in good health and CMV-seronegative. Sequenced sample: PBMCs. Here the CDR3 reads CASSDVAGYYYGYTF. For the CDR3, the DNA is TGTGCCAGCAGTGATGTGGCAGGATACTACTATGGCTACACCTTC.